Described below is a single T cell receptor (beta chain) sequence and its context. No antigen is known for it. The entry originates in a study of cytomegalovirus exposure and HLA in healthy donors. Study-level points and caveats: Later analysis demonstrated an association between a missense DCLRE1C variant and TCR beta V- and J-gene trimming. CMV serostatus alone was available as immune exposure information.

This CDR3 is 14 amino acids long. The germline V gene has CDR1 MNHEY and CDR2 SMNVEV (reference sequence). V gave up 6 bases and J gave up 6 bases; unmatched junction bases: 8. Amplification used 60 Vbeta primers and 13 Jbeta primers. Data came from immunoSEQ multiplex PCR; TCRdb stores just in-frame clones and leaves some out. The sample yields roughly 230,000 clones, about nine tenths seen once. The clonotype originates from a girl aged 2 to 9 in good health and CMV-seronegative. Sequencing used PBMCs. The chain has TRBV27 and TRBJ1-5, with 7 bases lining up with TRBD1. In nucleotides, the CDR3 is TGTGCCAGCAGGCCAAAGGGGGCAGGTCAGCCCCAGCATTTT. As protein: CASRPKGAGQPQHF.